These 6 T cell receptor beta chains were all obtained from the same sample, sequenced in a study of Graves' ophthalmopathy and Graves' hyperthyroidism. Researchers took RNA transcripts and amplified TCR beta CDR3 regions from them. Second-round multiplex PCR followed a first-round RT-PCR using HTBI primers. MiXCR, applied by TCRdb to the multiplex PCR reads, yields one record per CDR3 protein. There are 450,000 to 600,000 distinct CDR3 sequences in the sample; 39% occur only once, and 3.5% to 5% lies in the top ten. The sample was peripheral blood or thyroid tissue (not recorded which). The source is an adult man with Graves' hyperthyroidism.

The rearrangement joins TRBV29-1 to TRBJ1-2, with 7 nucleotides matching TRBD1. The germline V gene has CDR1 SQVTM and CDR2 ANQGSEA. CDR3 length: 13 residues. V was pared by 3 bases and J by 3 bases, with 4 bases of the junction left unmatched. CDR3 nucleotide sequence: TGCAGCGTTGACGAGGGGGCTGACTATGGCTACACCTTC. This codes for CSVDEGADYGYTF.

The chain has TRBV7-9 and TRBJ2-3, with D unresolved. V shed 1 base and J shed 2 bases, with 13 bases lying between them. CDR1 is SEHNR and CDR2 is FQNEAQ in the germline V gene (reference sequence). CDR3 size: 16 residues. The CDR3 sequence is CASSLEVEVATDTQYF. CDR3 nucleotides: TGTGCCAGCAGCTTAGAAGTAGAAGTGGCCACAGATACGCAGTATTTT.

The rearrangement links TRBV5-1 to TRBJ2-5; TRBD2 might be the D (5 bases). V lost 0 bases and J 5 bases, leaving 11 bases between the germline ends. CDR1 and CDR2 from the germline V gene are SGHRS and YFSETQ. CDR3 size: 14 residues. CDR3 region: CASSLVGSTETQYF. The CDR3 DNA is TGCGCCAGCAGCTTGGTGGGGAGTACGGAGACCCAGTACTTC.

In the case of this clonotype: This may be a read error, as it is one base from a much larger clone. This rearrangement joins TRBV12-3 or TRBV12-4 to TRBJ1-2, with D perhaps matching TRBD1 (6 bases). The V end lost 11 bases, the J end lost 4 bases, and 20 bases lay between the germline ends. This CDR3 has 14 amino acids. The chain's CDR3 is CAATYRDTGYGYTF. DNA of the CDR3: TGTGCCGCCACGTACCGGGACACGGGCTATGGCTACACCTTC.

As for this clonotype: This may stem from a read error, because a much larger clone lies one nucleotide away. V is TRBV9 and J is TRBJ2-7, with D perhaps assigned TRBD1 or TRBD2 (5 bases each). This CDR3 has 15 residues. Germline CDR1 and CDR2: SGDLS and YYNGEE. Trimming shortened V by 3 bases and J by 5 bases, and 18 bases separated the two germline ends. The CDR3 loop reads CASSAPLAGSHEQYF. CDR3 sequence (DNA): TGTGCCAGCAGCGCACCCCTGGCAGGGAGCCACGAGCAGTACTTC.

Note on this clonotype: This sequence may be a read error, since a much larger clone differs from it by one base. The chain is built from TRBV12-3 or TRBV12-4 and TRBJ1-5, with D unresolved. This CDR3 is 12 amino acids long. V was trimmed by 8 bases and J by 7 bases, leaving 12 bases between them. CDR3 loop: CASGMPIQPQHF. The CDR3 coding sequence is TGTGCCAGCGGGATGCCGATACAGCCCCAGCATTTT.